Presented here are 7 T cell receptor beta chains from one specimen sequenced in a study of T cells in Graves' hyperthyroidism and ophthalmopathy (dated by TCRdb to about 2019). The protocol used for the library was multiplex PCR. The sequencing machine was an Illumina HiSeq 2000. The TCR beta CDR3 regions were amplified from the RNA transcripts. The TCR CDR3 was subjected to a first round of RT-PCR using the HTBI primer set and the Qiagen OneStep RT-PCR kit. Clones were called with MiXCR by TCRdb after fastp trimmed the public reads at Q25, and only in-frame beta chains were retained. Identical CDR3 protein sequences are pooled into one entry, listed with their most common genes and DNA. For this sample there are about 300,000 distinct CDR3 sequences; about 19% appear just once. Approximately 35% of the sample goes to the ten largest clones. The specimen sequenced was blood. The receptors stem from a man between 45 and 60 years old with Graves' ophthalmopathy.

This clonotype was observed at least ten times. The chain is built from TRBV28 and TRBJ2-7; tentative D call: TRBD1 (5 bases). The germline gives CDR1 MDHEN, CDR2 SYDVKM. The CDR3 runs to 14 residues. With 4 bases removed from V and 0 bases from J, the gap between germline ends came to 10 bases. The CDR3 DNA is TGTGCCAGCAGTTCCCCCACAGGCTCCTACGAGCAGTACTTC. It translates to CASSSPTGSYEQYF. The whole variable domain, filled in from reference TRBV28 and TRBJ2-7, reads DVKVTQSSRYLVKRTGEKVFLECVQDMDHENMFWYRQDPGLGLRLIYFSYDVKMKEKGDIPEGYSVSREKKERFSLILESASTNQTSMYLCASSSPTGSYEQYFGPGTRLTVT.

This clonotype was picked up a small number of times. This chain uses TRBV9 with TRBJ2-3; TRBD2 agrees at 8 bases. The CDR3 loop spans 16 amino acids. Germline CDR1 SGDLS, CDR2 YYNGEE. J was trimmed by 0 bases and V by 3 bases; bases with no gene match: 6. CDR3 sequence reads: CASSARTSSSTDTQYF. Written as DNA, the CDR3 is TGTGCCAGCAGCGCAAGGACTAGCTCTAGCACAGATACGCAGTATTTT. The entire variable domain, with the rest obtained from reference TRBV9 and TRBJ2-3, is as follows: DSGVTQTPKHLITATGQRVTLRCSPRSGDLSVYWYQQSLDQGLQFLIQYYNGEERAKGNILERFSAQQFPDLHSELNLSSLELGDSALYFCASSARTSSSTDTQYFGPGTRLTVL.

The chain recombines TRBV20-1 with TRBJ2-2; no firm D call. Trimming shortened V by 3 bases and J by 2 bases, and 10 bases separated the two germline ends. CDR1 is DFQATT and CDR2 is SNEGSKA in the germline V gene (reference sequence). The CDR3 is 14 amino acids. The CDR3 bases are TGCAGTGCTAGGGACGGAGATAACACCGGGGAGCTGTTTTTT. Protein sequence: CSARDGDNTGELFF.

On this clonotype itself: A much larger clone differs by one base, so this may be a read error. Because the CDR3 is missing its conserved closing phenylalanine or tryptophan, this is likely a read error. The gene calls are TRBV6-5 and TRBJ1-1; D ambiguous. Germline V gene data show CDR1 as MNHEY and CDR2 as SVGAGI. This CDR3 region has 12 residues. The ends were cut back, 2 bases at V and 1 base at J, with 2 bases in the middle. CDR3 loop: CASSYRNTEAFL. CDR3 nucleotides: TGTGCCAGCAGTTACAGGAACACTGAAGCTTTCCTT.

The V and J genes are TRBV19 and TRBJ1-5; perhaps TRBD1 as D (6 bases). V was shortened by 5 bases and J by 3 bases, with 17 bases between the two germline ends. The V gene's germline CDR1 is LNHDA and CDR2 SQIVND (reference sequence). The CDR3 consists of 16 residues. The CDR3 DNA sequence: TGTGCCAGTAGTTCTCGGACAGAACCGATCAATCAGCCCCAGCATTTT. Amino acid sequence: CASSSRTEPINQPQHF.

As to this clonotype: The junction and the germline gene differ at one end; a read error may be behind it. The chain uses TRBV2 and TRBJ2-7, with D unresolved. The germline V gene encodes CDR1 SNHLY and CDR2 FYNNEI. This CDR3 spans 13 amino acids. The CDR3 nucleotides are TGTGCCACCGTTGGGCAGGAGACCTACGGGCAGTACTTC. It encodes CATVGQETYGQYF.

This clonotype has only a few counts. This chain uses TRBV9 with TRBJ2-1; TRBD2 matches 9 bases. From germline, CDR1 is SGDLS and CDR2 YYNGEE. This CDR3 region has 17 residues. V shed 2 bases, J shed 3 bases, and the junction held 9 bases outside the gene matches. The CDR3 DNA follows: TGTGCCAGCAGCGTTTCGTTTAGCGGGAGAGACTACAATGAGCAGTTCTTC. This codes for CASSVSFSGRDYNEQFF.